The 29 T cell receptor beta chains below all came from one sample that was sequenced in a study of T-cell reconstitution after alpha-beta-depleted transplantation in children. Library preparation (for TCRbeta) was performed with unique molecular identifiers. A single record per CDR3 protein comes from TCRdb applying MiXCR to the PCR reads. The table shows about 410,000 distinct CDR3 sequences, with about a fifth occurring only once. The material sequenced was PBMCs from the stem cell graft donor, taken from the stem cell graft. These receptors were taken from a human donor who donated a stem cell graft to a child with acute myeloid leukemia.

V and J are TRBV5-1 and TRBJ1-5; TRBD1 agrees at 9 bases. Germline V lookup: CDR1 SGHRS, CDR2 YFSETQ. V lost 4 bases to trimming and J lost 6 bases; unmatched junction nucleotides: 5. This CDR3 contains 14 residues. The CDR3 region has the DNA TGCGCCAGCAGCCCAGGGACAGGGAGTCAGCCCCAGCATTTT. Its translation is CASSPGTGSQPQHF.

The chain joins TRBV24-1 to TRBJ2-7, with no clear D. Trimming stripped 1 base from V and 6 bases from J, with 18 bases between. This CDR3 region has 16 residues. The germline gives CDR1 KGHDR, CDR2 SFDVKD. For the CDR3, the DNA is TGTGCCACCAGTGATTTTGGGCAGTCGTTTGGGGTCGAGCAGTACTTC. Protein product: CATSDFGQSFGVEQYF.

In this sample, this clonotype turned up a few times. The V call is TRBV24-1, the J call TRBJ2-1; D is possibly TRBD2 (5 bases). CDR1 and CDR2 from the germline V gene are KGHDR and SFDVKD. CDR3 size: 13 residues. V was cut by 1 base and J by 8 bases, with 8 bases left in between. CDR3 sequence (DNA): TGTGCCACCAGTGATTTTCGGCGGGATGAGCAGTTCTTC. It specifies CATSDFRRDEQFF.

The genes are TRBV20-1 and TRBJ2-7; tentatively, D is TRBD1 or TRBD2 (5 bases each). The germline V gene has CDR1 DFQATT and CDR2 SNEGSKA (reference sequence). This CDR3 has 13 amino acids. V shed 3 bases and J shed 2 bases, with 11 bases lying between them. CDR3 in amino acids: CSASRGTAYEQYF. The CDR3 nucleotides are TGCAGTGCTAGTCGAGGGACCGCCTACGAGCAGTACTTC.

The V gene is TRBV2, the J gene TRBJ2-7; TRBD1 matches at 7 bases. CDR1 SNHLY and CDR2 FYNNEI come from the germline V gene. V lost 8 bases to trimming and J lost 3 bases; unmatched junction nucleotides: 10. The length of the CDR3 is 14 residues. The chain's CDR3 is CASQGRGGYYEQYF. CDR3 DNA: TGTGCCAGCCAGGGTCGAGGGGGCTACTACGAGCAGTACTTC.

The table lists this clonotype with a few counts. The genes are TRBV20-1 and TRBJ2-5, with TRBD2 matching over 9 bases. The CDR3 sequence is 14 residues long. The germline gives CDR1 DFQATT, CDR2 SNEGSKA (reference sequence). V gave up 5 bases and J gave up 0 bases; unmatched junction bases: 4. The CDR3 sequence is CSAQRGEYQETQYF. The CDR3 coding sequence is TGCAGTGCTCAGCGGGGGGAGTACCAAGAGACCCAGTACTTC.

This chain's CDR3 is CASIPAGFGNTEAFF. For the CDR3, the DNA is TGTGCCAGCATCCCGGCAGGGTTTGGAAACACTGAAGCTTTCTTT. V and J are TRBV7-9 and TRBJ1-1; perhaps TRBD1 as D (5 bases). Germline V gene sequence: CDR1 SEHNR, CDR2 FQNEAQ (reference sequence). The CDR3 spans 15 residues. V was cut by 7 bases and J by 2 bases, with 17 bases left in between.

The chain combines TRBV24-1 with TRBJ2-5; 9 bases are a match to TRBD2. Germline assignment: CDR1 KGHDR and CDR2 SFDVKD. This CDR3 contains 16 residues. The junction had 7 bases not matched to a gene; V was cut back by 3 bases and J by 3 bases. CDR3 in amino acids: CATSDAGGPGEETQYF. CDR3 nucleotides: TGTGCCACCAGTGATGCGGGAGGGCCGGGAGAAGAGACCCAGTACTTC.

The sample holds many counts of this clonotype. The CDR3 sequence is CASSSITGEETQYF. CDR3 nucleotide sequence: TGCGCCAGCAGCTCGATCACAGGAGAAGAGACCCAGTACTTC. The chain couples TRBV5-1 to TRBJ2-5, with D maybe TRBD1 (5 bases). This CDR3 has 14 amino acids. Trimming removed 3 bases at V and 3 bases at J, with 12 bases between. Looked up from germline, CDR1 is SGHRS and CDR2 is YFSETQ.

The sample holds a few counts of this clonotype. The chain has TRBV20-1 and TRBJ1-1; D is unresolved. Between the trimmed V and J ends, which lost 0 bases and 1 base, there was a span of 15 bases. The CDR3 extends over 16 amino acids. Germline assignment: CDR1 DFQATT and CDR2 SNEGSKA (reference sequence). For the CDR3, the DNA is TGCAGTGCTAGAGATGACTTGGGCCACTCGAACACTGAAGCTTTCTTT. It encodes CSARDDLGHSNTEAFF.

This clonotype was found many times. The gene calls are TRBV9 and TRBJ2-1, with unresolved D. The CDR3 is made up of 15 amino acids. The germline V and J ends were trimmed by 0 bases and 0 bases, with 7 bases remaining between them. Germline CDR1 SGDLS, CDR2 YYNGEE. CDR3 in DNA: TGTGCCAGCAGCGTAGATGCCTCCTCCTACAATGAGCAGTTCTTC. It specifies CASSVDASSYNEQFF.

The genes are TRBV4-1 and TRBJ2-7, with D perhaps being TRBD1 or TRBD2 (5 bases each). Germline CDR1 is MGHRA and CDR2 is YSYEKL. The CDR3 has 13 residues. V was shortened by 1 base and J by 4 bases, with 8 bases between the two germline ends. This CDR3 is CASSQGDRYEQYF. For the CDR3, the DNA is TGCGCCAGCAGCCAAGGGGACCGATACGAGCAGTACTTC.

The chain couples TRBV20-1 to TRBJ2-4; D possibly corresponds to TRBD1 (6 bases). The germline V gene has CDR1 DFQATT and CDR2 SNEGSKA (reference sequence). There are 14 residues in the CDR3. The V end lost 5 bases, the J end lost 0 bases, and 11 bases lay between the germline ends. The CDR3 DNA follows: TGCAGTGCTTTCCAGGGGCTAGCCAAAAACATTCAGTACTTC. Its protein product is CSAFQGLAKNIQYF.

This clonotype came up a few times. CDR3 in amino acids: CASTLPRASGRSNEQFF. In nucleotides, the CDR3 is TGTGCCAGCACCCTACCCCGCGCTAGCGGGAGAAGCAATGAGCAGTTCTTC. The chain is built from TRBV12-3 or TRBV12-4 and TRBJ2-1; 10 bases are shared with TRBD2. The CDR3 has 17 residues. J was trimmed by 6 bases and V by 7 bases; bases with no gene match: 15.

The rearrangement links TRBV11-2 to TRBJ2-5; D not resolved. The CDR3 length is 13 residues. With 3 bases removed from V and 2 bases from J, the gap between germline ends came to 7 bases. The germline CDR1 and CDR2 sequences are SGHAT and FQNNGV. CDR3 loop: CASSFQAQETQYF. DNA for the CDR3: TGTGCCAGCAGCTTTCAGGCACAAGAGACCCAGTACTTC.

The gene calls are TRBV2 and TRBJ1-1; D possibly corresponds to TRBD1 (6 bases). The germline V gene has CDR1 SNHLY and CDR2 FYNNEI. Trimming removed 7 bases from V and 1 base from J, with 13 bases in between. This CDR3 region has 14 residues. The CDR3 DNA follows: TGTGCCAGCACCCCCGTCAGGGGGAACACTGAAGCTTTCTTT. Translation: CASTPVRGNTEAFF.

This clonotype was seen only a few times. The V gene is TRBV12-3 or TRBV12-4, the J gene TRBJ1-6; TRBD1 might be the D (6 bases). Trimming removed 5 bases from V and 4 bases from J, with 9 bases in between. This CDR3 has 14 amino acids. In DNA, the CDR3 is TGTGCCAGCAGTAGGGGGGGGTATAATTCACCCCTCCACTTT. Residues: CASSRGGYNSPLHF.

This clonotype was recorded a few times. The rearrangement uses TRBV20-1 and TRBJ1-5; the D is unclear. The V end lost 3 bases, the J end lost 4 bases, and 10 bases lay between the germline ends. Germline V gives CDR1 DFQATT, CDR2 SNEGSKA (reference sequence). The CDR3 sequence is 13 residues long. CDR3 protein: CSARPRQNQPQHF. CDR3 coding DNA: TGCAGTGCTAGGCCCAGGCAGAATCAGCCCCAGCATTTT.

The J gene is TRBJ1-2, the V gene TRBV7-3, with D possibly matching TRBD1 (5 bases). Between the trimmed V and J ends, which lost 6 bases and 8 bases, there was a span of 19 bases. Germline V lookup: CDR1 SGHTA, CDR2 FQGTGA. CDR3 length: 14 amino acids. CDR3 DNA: TGTGCCAGCAGACCGGGACCTACGTCCGGAGGCTACACCTTC. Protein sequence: CASRPGPTSGGYTF.

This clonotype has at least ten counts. CDR3 nucleotide sequence: TGCAGCGTTGAATGGGGGGGAGATACGCAGTATTTT. Translated, it gives CSVEWGGDTQYF. The chain employs TRBV29-1 and TRBJ2-3, with TRBD2 matching 7 bases. Germline CDR1 reads SQVTM; CDR2 reads ANQGSEA. The CDR3 spans 12 residues. Trimming removed 2 bases from V and 5 bases from J; junction bases left unmatched: 1.

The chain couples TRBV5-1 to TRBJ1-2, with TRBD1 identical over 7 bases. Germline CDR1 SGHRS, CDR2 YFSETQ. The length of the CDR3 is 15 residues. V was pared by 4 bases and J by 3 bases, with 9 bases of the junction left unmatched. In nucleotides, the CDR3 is TGCGCCAGCAGCCCGAGCCGACAGGGAGACTATGGCTACACCTTC. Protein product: CASSPSRQGDYGYTF.

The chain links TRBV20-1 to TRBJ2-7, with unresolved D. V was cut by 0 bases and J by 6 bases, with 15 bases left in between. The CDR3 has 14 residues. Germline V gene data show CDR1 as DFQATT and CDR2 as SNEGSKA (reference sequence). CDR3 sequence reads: CSARDYGPKAEQYF. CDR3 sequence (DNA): TGCAGTGCTAGAGATTACGGACCTAAGGCCGAGCAGTACTTC.

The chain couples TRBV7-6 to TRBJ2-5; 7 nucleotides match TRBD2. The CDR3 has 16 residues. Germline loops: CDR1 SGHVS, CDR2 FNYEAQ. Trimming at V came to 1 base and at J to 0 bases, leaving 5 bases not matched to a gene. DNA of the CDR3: TGTGCCAGCAGCTTAGAAATTAGCGGGTACCAAGAGACCCAGTACTTC. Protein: CASSLEISGYQETQYF.

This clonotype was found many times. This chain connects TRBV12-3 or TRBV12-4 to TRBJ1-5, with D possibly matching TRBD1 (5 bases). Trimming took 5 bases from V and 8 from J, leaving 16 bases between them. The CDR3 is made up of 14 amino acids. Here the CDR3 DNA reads TGTGCCAGCAGTAGGGGACGGCGAATGGAGCCCCAGCATTTT. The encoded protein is CASSRGRRMEPQHF.

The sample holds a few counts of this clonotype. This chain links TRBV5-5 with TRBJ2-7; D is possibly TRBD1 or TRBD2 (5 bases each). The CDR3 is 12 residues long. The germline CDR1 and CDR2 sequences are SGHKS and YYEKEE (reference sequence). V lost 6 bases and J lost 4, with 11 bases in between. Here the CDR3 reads CASTGRWYEQYF. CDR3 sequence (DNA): TGTGCCAGCACGGGGCGGTGGTACGAGCAGTACTTC.

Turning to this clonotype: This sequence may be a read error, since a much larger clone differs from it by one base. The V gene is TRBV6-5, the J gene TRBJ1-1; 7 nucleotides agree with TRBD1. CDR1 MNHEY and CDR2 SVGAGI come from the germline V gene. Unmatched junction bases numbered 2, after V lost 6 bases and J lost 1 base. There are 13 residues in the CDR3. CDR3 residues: CASRRQGNTEAFF. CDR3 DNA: TGTGCCAGCAGGAGACAGGGGAACACTGAAGCTTTCTTT.

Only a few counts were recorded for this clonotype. CDR3 protein: CSVDGDYTF. CDR3 nucleotide sequence: TGCAGCGTTGATGGGGACTACACCTTC. J is TRBJ1-2 and V is TRBV29-1, with D unclear. With 3 bases removed from V and 10 bases from J, the gap between germline ends came to 6 bases. The CDR3 extends over 9 amino acids. Germline loops: CDR1 SQVTM, CDR2 ANQGSEA.

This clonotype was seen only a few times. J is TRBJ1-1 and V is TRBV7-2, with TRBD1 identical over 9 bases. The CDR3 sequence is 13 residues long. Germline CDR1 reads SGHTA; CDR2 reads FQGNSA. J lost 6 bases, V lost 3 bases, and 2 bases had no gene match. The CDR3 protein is CASSLGQGSEAFF. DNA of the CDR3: TGTGCCAGCAGCTTGGGACAGGGTTCTGAAGCTTTCTTT. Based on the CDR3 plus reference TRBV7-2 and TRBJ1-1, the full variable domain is GAGVSQSPSNKVTEKGKDVELRCDPISGHTALYWYRQSLGQGLEFLIYFQGNSAPDKSGLPSDRFSAERTGGSVSTLTIQRTQQEDSAVYLCASSLGQGSEAFFGQGTRLTVV.

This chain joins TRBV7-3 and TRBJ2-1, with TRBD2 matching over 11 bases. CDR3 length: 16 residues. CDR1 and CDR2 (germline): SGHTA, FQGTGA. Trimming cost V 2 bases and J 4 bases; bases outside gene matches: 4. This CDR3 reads CASSLEASGGYNEQFF. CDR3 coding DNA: TGTGCCAGCAGCTTAGAGGCTAGCGGGGGGTACAATGAGCAGTTCTTC.